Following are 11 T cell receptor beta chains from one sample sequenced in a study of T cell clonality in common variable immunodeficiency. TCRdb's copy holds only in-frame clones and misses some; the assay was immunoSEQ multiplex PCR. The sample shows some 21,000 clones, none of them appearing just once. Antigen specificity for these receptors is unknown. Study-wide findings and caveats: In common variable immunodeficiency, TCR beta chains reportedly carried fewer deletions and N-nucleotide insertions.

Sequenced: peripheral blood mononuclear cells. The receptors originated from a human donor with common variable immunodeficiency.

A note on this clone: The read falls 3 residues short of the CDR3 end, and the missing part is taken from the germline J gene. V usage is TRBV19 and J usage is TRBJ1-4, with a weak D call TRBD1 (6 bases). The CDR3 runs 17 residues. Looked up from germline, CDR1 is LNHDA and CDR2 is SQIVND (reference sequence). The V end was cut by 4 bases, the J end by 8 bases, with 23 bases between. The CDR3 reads CASSNAITGTTGEKLFF. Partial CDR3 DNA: TGTGCCAGTAGTAACGCCATAACAGGGACCACGGGGGAAAAA.

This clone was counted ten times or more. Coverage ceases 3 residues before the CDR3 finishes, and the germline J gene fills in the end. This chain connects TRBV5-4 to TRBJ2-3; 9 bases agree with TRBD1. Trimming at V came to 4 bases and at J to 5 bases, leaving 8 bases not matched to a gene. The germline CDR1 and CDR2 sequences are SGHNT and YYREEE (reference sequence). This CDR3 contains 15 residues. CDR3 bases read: TGTGCCAGCAGCATAGGGACAGGGTGGGGAGATACG. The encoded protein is CASSIGTGWGDT. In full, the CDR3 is CASSIGTGWGDTQYF.

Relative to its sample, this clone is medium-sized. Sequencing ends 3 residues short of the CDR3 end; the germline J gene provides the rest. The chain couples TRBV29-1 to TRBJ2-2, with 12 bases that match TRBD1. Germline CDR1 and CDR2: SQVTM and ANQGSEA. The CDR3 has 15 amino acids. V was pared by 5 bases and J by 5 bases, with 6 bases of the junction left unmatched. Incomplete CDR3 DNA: TGCAGCGTTAATCGGGACAGGGGGCTTACCGGGGAG. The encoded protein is CSVNRDRGLTGE. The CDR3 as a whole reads CSVNRDRGLTGELFF.

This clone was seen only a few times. CDR3 amino acids: CASSSLAGGYEQYF. Partial CDR3 DNA: TGTGCCAGTAGTTCTCTAGCGGGAGGTTACGAG. The chain is built from TRBV19 and TRBJ2-7; 11 bases line up with TRBD2. With the read ending 3 residues before the CDR3 end, the germline J gene is used to fill in that end. V lost 5 bases, J lost 4 bases, and 4 bases stayed unmatched. Germline CDR1 and CDR2: LNHDA and SQIVND (reference sequence). The CDR3 is made up of 14 amino acids.

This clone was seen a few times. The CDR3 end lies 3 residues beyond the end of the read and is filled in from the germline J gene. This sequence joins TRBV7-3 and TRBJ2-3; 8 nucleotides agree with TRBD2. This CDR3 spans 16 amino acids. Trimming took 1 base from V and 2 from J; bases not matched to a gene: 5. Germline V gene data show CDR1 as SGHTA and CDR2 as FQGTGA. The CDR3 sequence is CASSLSTSGFTDTQYF. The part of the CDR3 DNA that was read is TGTGCCAGCAGCTTAAGTACTAGCGGTTTCACAGATACG.

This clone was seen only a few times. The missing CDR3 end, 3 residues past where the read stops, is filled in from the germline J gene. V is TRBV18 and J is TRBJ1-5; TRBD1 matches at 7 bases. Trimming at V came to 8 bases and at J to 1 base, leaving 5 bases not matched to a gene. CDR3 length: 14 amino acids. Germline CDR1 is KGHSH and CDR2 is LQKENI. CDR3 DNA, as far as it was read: TGTGCCAGCCACGGGACAGCAAGCAATCAGCCC. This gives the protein CASHGTASNQP. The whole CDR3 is CASHGTASNQPQHF.

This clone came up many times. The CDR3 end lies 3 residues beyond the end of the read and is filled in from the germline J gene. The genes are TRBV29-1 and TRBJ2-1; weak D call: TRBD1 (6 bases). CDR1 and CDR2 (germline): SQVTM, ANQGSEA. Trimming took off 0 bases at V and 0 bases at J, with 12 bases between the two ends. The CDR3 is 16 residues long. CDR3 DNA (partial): TGCAGCGTTGAAGATCCCGACAGGACCTCCTACAATGAG. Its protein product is CSVEDPDRTSYNE. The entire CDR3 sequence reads CSVEDPDRTSYNEQFF.

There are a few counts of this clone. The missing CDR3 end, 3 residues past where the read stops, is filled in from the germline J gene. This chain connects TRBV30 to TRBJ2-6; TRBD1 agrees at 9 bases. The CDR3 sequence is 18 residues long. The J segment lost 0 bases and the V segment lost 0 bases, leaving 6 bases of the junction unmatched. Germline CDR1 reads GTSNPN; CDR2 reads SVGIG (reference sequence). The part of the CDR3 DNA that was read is TGTGCCTGGAGTGTACTGACAGGGGGATACTCTGGGGCCAACGTC. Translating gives CAWSVLTGGYSGANV. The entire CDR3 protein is CAWSVLTGGYSGANVLTF.

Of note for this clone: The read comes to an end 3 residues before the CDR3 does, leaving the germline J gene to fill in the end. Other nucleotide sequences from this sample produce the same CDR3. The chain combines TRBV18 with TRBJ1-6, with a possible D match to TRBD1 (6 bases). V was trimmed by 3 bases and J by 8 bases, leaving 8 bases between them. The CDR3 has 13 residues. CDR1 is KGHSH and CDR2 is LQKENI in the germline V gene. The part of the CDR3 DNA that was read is TGTGCCAGCTCACCGGGGGCCGATTCACCC. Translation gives CASSPGADSP. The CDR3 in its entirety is CASSPGADSPLHF.

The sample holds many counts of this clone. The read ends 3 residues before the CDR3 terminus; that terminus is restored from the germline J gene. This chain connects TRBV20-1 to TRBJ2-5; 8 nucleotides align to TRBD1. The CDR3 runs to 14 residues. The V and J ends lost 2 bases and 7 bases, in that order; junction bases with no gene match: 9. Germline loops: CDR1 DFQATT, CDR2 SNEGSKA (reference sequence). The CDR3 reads CSARLLDRGGTQYF. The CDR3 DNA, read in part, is TGCAGTGCTAGACTACTAGACAGGGGAGGGACC.

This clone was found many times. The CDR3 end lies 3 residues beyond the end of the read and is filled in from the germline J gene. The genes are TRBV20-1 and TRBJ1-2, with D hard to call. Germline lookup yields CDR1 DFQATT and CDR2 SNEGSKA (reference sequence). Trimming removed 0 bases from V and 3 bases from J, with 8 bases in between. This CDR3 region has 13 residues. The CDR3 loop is CSARDLTDYGYTF. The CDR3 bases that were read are TGCAGTGCTAGAGATCTAACAGACTATGGC.